The source of this TCR beta chain is a study of regulatory T cells in long-lasting Graves disease. Time point of the sample: persistent/refractory GD, antithyroid drugs over 5 years with positive TRAb. Construction of the TCR library relied on RNA isolated from PBMCs. American Thyroid Association guidelines served as the basis for diagnosing Graves' disease. Germline assignment: CDR1 LNHDA and CDR2 SQIVND (reference sequence). This CDR3 is 15 amino acids long. With 5 bases clipped from V and 3 bases from J, the junction kept 9 bases outside the gene matches. For TCR beta, libraries came from iRepertoire HTBI primers and Arm-PCR of CDR3 regions. TCRdb analysed the multiplex PCR reads with MiXCR anew, one entry per CDR3 protein. This sample has about 470,000 distinct CDR3 sequences, with roughly a fifth found just once. The study, taken as a whole, reports: Favored usage of TRBV28, TRBJ1-2 and TRBJ2-5 was recorded in persistent disease.

Points on this clonotype: Its target is not known.

The material sequenced was peripheral blood mononuclear cells (PBMCs), taken when the disease was refractory, from a patient treated with antithyroid drugs. The chain uses TRBV19 and TRBJ2-7; 8 bases align to TRBD1. This TCR was sampled from a female donor with Graves disease. This chain's CDR3 is CASSEGTGARYEQYF. As DNA, the CDR3 is TGTGCCAGTAGTGAAGGGACAGGAGCTCGCTACGAGCAGTACTTC.